This T cell receptor (beta chain) emerged from a study of OX40 agonist ivuxolimab in advanced cancers. Notes on this clone: The junction shows a germline mismatch at one end, possibly a read error.

Some clones are missing from TCRdb's copy, which holds only in-frame ones; the method was immunoSEQ multiplex PCR. Of about 80,000 clones listed, about 80% are singletons. The germline CDR1 and CDR2 sequences are SGHDT and YYEEEE. The CDR3 loop spans 13 amino acids. The sequence was obtained from an adult with an advanced solid tumor such as melanoma, head and neck, liver or kidney cancer. The rearrangement joins TRBV5-6 to TRBJ2-1; 14 positions agree with TRBD2. Sample: CD4+ or CD8+ T cells sorted from blood, taken in a trial of the OX40 agonist ivuxolimab. CDR3 nucleotides: TGTGCCAGCAGCCCGGGACTAGCGGGAGAATGGATCTTC. This translates into CASSPGLAGEWIF.